The T cell receptor beta chain under discussion was sequenced for a study of cytomegalovirus exposure and HLA in healthy donors. Overall study context: Some 80 million unique TCR sequences came from HLA-typed donors in an early release.

This clone was seen only a few times. The PCR used 60 Vbeta and 13 Jbeta primers. Data came from immunoSEQ multiplex PCR; TCRdb stores just in-frame clones and leaves some out. The data show around 200,000 clones, with about 81% seen just once and about 6.4% held by the top ten. The CDR3 sequence is 15 residues long. Germline trimming cut 4 bases from V and 2 bases from J; bases unmatched to any gene: 4. CDR1 SGHDT and CDR2 YYEEEE come from the germline V gene. Sequencing was done on a sample of PBMCs. The chain uses TRBV5-6 and TRBJ2-2, with TRBD1 identical over 8 bases. This clonotype originated in a middle-aged man in good health and CMV-seropositive. The CDR3 DNA is TGTGCCAGCAGCCCTACAGGGGGAAACACCGGGGAGCTGTTTTTT. It codes for CASSPTGGNTGELFF.